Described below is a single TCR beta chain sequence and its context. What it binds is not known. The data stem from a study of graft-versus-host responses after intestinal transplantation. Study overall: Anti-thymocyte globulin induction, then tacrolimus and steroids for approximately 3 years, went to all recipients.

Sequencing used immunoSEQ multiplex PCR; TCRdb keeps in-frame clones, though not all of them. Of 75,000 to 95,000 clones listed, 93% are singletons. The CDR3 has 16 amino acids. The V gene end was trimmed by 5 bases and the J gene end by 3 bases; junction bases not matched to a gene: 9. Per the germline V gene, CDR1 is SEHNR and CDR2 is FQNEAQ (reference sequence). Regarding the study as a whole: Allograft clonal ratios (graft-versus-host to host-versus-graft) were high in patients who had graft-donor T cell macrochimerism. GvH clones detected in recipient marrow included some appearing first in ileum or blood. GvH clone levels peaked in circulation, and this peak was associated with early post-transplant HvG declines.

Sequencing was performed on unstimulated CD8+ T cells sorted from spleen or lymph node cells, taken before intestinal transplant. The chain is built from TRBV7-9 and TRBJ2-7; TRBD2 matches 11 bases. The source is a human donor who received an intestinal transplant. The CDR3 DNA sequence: TGTGCCAGCAGCACCCAACCCGGGACTAGCGGCTACGAGCAGTACTTC. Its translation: CASSTQPGTSGYEQYF.